Following are 30 T cell receptor beta chains from one sample sequenced in a study of blood T cell repertoires in COVID-19. Sequenced by immunoSEQ multiplex PCR; TCRdb stores in-frame clones only, minus some. Found here are a few hundred thousand clones, roughly 91% of them singletons; the top ten hold 11%. Sequenced: peripheral blood. The receptor source for this set is a woman in her 30s with COVID-19, enrolled during active disease.

J is TRBJ1-2 and V is TRBV6-5; D is undetermined. The V gene lost 6 bases and the J gene lost 0 bases, with 8 bases spanning the gap. CDR3 size: 13 residues. From germline, CDR1 is MNHEY and CDR2 SVGAGI. The CDR3 sequence: CASRRNTNYGYTF. The CDR3 DNA is TGTGCCAGCAGGCGTAATACTAACTATGGCTACACCTTC.

This clone has a handful of counts. The gene calls are TRBV9 and TRBJ1-5, with D tentatively TRBD1 (5 bases). CDR1 is SGDLS and CDR2 is YYNGEE in the germline V gene. This CDR3 has 13 residues. V lost 7 bases and J 1 base, leaving 9 bases between the germline ends. This chain's CDR3 is CASGGNSNQPQHF. The CDR3 DNA reads as TGTGCCAGCGGGGGGAACAGCAATCAGCCCCAGCATTTT.

V and J are TRBV30 and TRBJ1-5, with a tentative D call TRBD1 (6 bases). CDR1 is GTSNPN and CDR2 is SVGIG in the germline V gene (reference sequence). This CDR3 region has 13 residues. Trimming took off 5 bases at V and 3 bases at J, with 11 bases between the two ends. In DNA form, the CDR3 reads TGTGCCTGGGGACAGTTGCTCAATCAGCCCCAGCATTTT. Protein: CAWGQLLNQPQHF.

The genes are TRBV5-4 and TRBJ2-7; tentatively, D is TRBD1 (6 bases). Germline V gene sequence: CDR1 SGHNT, CDR2 YYREEE (reference sequence). Trimming cost V 3 bases and J 0 bases, with 13 bases left between them. CDR3 length equals 15 residues. This chain's CDR3 is CASSSRQGSSYEQYF. The CDR3 nucleotides read TGTGCCAGCAGCTCGCGGCAGGGGAGCTCCTACGAGCAGTACTTC.

The V call is TRBV18, the J call TRBJ2-5, with 8 bases fitting TRBD2. Trimming at V came to 8 bases and at J to 7 bases, leaving 15 bases not matched to a gene. The V gene's germline CDR1 is KGHSH and CDR2 LQKENI. The length of the CDR3 is 15 residues. CDR3 nucleotides: TGTGCCAGCGCCCGACCGGGACTAGGGCCGGGGACCCAGTACTTC. The encoded protein is CASARPGLGPGTQYF. The full variable domain, with the rest looked up from reference TRBV18 and TRBJ2-5, is NAGVMQNPRHLVRRRGQEARLRCSPMKGHSHVYWYRQLPEEGLKFMVYLQKENIIDESGMPKERFSAEFPKEGPSILRIQQVVRGDSAAYFCASARPGLGPGTQYFGPGTRLLVL.

CDR3 in DNA: TGTGCCAGCAGTTTGGGACAGACACCAGAAGCTTTCTTT. Amino acids: CASSLGQTPEAFF. V gene TRBV28 combines with J gene TRBJ1-1; 7 nucleotides agree with TRBD1. CDR3 length: 13 amino acids. V lost 3 bases, J lost 8 bases, and 6 bases stayed unmatched. The V gene's germline CDR1 is MDHEN and CDR2 SYDVKM.

V and J are TRBV5-6 and TRBJ2-1; 11 bases agree with TRBD1. The CDR3 has 14 residues. V lost 4 bases, J lost 10 bases, and 7 bases stayed unmatched. Germline CDR1 SGHDT, CDR2 YYEEEE. The chain's CDR3 is CASSLGQGADEQFF. As DNA, the CDR3 is TGTGCCAGCAGCCTAGGACAGGGGGCTGACGAGCAGTTCTTC. Full variable domain (missing parts from reference TRBV5-6 and TRBJ2-1): DAGVTQSPTHLIKTRGQQVTLRCSPKSGHDTVSWYQQALGQGPQFIFQYYEEEERQRGNFPDRFSGHQFPNYSSELNVNALLLGDSALYLCASSLGQGADEQFFGPGTRLTVL.

The genes are TRBV2 and TRBJ2-7; TRBD2 might be the D (6 bases). Per germline, CDR1 SNHLY and CDR2 FYNNEI. V shed 8 bases and J shed 2 bases, with 13 bases lying between them. This CDR3 comprises 13 residues. CDR3 coding DNA: TGTGCCAGCCGGGATAGCGGTACCTACGAGCAGTACTTC. Amino acid sequence: CASRDSGTYEQYF.

The V and J genes are TRBV7-2 and TRBJ2-5; D is ambiguous. The V gene's germline CDR1 is SGHTA and CDR2 FQGNSA. The CDR3 contains 14 residues. Trimming stripped 5 bases from V and 0 bases from J, with 10 bases between. CDR3 amino acids: CASSNTLDQETQYF. CDR3 sequence (DNA): TGTGCCAGCAGCAACACCTTGGACCAAGAGACCCAGTACTTC. Combining the CDR3 with reference TRBV7-2 and TRBJ2-5 gives the whole variable domain GAGVSQSPSNKVTEKGKDVELRCDPISGHTALYWYRQSLGQGLEFLIYFQGNSAPDKSGLPSDRFSAERTGGSVSTLTIQRTQQEDSAVYLCASSNTLDQETQYFGPGTRLLVL.

The chain recombines TRBV27 with TRBJ1-1; no clear D. Deletions cut 4 bases from V and 1 base from J, with 13 bases between. CDR3 length: 15 residues. Per the germline V gene, CDR1 is MNHEY and CDR2 is SMNVEV (reference sequence). The CDR3 bases are TGTGCCAGCAGTTCCTTCGAAGCAGGGAACACTGAAGCTTTCTTT. It codes for CASSSFEAGNTEAFF.

V usage is TRBV5-1 and J usage is TRBJ1-1, with D uncertain. There are 14 residues in the CDR3. Germline assignment: CDR1 SGHRS and CDR2 YFSETQ. The V and J ends lost 0 bases and 5 bases respectively, with 11 bases between them. The CDR3 coding sequence is TGCGCCAGCAGCTTGGGGGTGGGCGGGACTGAAGCTTTCTTT. Its translation: CASSLGVGGTEAFF.

This clone was seen a single time. V is TRBV4-1 and J is TRBJ2-7, with 8 positions matching TRBD2. CDR1 and CDR2 from the germline V gene are MGHRA and YSYEKL. J lost 3 bases, V lost 3 bases, and 4 bases had no gene match. The CDR3 has 14 residues. The CDR3 spells CASSQGLGYYEQYF. The CDR3 nucleotides read TGCGCCAGCAGCCAGGGACTAGGATACTACGAGCAGTACTTC.

V and J are TRBV19 and TRBJ1-1, with TRBD1 matching over 7 bases. The V and J ends lost 3 bases and 3 bases, in that order; junction bases with no gene match: 4. Per germline, CDR1 LNHDA and CDR2 SQIVND (reference sequence). The CDR3 consists of 14 residues. CDR3 amino acids: CASSMQGDHTEAFF. CDR3 DNA: TGTGCCAGTAGTATGCAGGGGGATCACACTGAAGCTTTCTTT.

This chain joins TRBV28 and TRBJ1-2; D might be TRBD1 (6 bases). V gave up 7 bases and J gave up 6 bases, with 21 bases separating them. Germline V lookup: CDR1 MDHEN, CDR2 SYDVKM. The CDR3 spans 15 residues. This CDR3 reads CASNKAGERYDGYTF. The CDR3 DNA follows: TGTGCCAGCAATAAGGCAGGGGAGCGCTATGATGGCTACACCTTC.

The chain carries TRBV5-6 and TRBJ2-1, with 8 bases aligning to TRBD1. The CDR3 extends over 19 amino acids. Looked up from germline, CDR1 is SGHDT and CDR2 is YYEEEE. The J segment lost 8 bases and the V segment lost 4 bases, leaving 23 bases of the junction unmatched. The CDR3 coding sequence is TGTGCCAGCAGCCACACGGTTACCTGGACAGGGCGTTTTGCGGATGAGCAGTTCTTC. Protein sequence: CASSHTVTWTGRFADEQFF.

This clone was detected a few times. V gene TRBV27 combines with J gene TRBJ2-1; the D is unclear. The CDR3 is 13 residues long. Germline CDR1 and CDR2: MNHEY and SMNVEV (reference sequence). V lost 4 bases to trimming and J lost 2 bases, with 6 bases between them. CDR3 sequence reads: CASSSETYNEQFF. The CDR3, as DNA: TGTGCCAGCAGTTCAGAAACCTACAATGAGCAGTTCTTC.

This chain links TRBV25-1 with TRBJ2-2; D ambiguous. Trimming pared 6 bases from V and 3 bases from J, leaving 11 bases between. The CDR3 spans 14 residues. The germline V gene encodes CDR1 MGHDK and CDR2 SYGVNS. The DNA for the CDR3 is TGTGCCAGCAGCCTATCGAAACACACCGGGGAGCTGTTTTTT. Encoded protein: CASSLSKHTGELFF.

This clone was detected only once. The genes are TRBV5-6 and TRBJ2-7; D unclear. Trimming shortened V by 1 base and J by 6 bases, and 14 bases separated the two germline ends. CDR3 length: 14 amino acids. Germline CDR1 SGHDT, CDR2 YYEEEE. DNA of the CDR3: TGTGCCAGCAGCTTGATCCAGGCCCCACCCGAGCAGTACTTC. This gives the protein CASSLIQAPPEQYF.

The chain couples TRBV28 to TRBJ2-2; 8 bases fit TRBD2. From germline, CDR1 is MDHEN and CDR2 SYDVKM. Trimming at V came to 7 bases and at J to 5 bases, leaving 15 bases not matched to a gene. The CDR3 totals 17 residues. CDR3 region: CASILLGRGAQTGELFF. CDR3 coding DNA: TGTGCCAGCATTCTGCTTGGGCGGGGGGCTCAAACCGGGGAGCTGTTTTTT.

The chain employs TRBV6-6 and TRBJ1-5; D gene unclear. The CDR3 spans 16 residues. Germline assignment: CDR1 MNHNY and CDR2 SVGAGI (reference sequence). With 5 bases removed from V and 0 bases from J, the gap between germline ends came to 14 bases. CDR3 protein: CASSAPGLNSNQPQHF. The CDR3 coding sequence is TGTGCCAGCAGTGCCCCTGGACTGAATAGCAATCAGCCCCAGCATTTT.

The chain couples TRBV9 to TRBJ2-7; TRBD1 matches 11 bases. The ends lost 3 bases at V and 4 bases at J; junction bases unmatched: 9. The CDR3 length is 16 residues. Per the germline V gene, CDR1 is SGDLS and CDR2 is YYNGEE. The CDR3: CASSESPGQGVYEQYF. For the CDR3, the DNA is TGTGCCAGCAGCGAGAGCCCGGGACAGGGGGTTTACGAGCAGTACTTC. Looking up the rest from reference TRBV9 and TRBJ2-7 gives the full variable domain: DSGVTQTPKHLITATGQRVTLRCSPRSGDLSVYWYQQSLDQGLQFLIQYYNGEERAKGNILERFSAQQFPDLHSELNLSSLELGDSALYFCASSESPGQGVYEQYFGPGTRLTVT.

Only one count was recorded for this clone. This rearrangement joins TRBV6-1 to TRBJ1-2, with D tentatively TRBD1 (5 bases). Germline CDR1 MNHNS, CDR2 SASEGT. V lost 2 bases to trimming and J lost 4 bases, with 14 bases between them. The CDR3 loop spans 15 amino acids. CDR3: CASSESKGRGYGYTF. The CDR3 DNA follows: TGTGCCAGCAGTGAATCGAAGGGTAGGGGCTATGGCTACACCTTC.

The CDR3 spells CASRQQGALGNTIYF. The CDR3 DNA is TGTGCCAGCAGACAACAGGGGGCTTTGGGAAACACCATATATTTT. This chain connects TRBV27 to TRBJ1-3; 9 bases align to TRBD1. Unmatched junction bases numbered 7, after V lost 6 bases and J lost 4 bases. The CDR3 is 15 amino acids. Germline-derived CDR1 and CDR2 are MNHEY and SMNVEV (reference sequence).

V usage is TRBV29-1 and J usage is TRBJ2-2; the D is unclear. The germline gives CDR1 SQVTM, CDR2 ANQGSEA. V shed 8 bases and J shed 0 bases, with 16 bases lying between them. This CDR3 is 15 amino acids long. The CDR3 sequence is CSMTTHPTNTGELFF. The CDR3 coding sequence is TGCAGCATGACGACACACCCTACGAACACCGGGGAGCTGTTTTTT.

The chain carries TRBV6-5 and TRBJ1-2; 9 nucleotides match TRBD1. Germline assignment: CDR1 MNHEY and CDR2 SVGAGI. CDR3 length equals 16 residues. With V trimmed by 2 bases and J by 1 base, 5 bases remained unmatched. CDR3 sequence reads: CASSYPTGGGNYGYTF. CDR3 nucleotides: TGTGCCAGCAGTTACCCTACAGGGGGCGGTAACTATGGCTACACCTTC.

This sequence joins TRBV3-1 (or the pseudogene TRBV3-2) and TRBJ1-1, with D perhaps TRBD1 (5 bases). The CDR3 has 13 residues. V shed 4 bases and J shed 4 bases, with 10 bases lying between them. Germline loops: CDR1 LGHDT, CDR2 YNNKEL (reference sequence). CDR3 coding DNA: TGTGCCAGCAGCCTAAGGGGTCCCACTGAAGCTTTCTTT. Amino acids: CASSLRGPTEAFF.

CDR3 protein: CASTKGTSGGRTQYF. The CDR3, as DNA: TGCGCCAGCACGAAGGGGACTAGCGGGGGAAGGACCCAGTACTTC. This chain uses TRBV5-1 with TRBJ2-5; the match to TRBD2 covers 14 bases. Germline V gene sequence: CDR1 SGHRS, CDR2 YFSETQ. The CDR3 length is 15 residues. The V and J ends lost 6 bases and 7 bases, in that order; junction bases with no gene match: 8.

The rearrangement uses TRBV28 and TRBJ2-5, with 8 bases aligning to TRBD1. Trimming cost V 6 bases and J 7 bases; bases outside gene matches: 10. The CDR3 consists of 14 residues. Germline V gene sequence: CDR1 MDHEN, CDR2 SYDVKM. The CDR3 loop is CASRLQGDRGTQYF. The CDR3 DNA follows: TGTGCCAGCAGACTACAGGGGGACCGGGGGACCCAGTACTTC. Complete variable domain (other parts from reference TRBV28 and TRBJ2-5): DVKVTQSSRYLVKRTGEKVFLECVQDMDHENMFWYRQDPGLGLRLIYFSYDVKMKEKGDIPEGYSVSREKKERFSLILESASTNQTSMYLCASRLQGDRGTQYFGPGTRLLVL.

The chain recombines TRBV4-1 with TRBJ2-4; 9 bases agree with TRBD2. CDR3 length: 17 amino acids. With 1 base clipped from V and 0 bases from J, the junction kept 4 bases outside the gene matches. CDR1 is MGHRA, CDR2 YSYEKL, per germline. The chain's CDR3 is CASSQVIAGVAKNIQYF. The CDR3 nucleotides read TGCGCCAGCAGCCAAGTGATAGCGGGGGTAGCCAAAAACATTCAGTACTTC.

On this clone: The sample has other DNA sequences that encode this CDR3 too. This chain joins TRBV10-3 and TRBJ1-6; a weak D match, TRBD1 (6 bases). The CDR3 spans 15 residues. The V end lost 6 bases, the J end lost 5 bases, and 14 bases lay between the germline ends. Germline assignment: CDR1 ENHRY and CDR2 SYGVKD. The CDR3 DNA reads TGTGCCATCAGCACCATACAGGGTGATAATTCACCCCTCCACTTT. This sequence encodes CAISTIQGDNSPLHF.